The T cell receptor beta chain described here comes from a study of CD8+CD57+ T cells in acquired aplastic anemia. At the level of the study: DNA recovered from sorted CD4+ and CD8+ cells had a mean of approximately 3.4 ug. Researchers reported that healthy donors averaged about 11 million reads for CD4+ cells.

This clonotype was seen ten or more times. The CDR3 is made up of 15 amino acids. V lost 1 base, J lost 4 bases, and 5 bases stayed unmatched. CDR1 and CDR2 from the germline V gene are LGHNA and YSLEER. The template for TCR beta VDJ and CDR3 sequence profiling was genomic DNA. TCRdb reanalysed the reads using MiXCR and keeps one entry per CDR3 protein. The data show about 110,000 distinct CDR3 sequences, with 51% seen just once and about 32% held by the top ten. Sequencing used sorted CD4+, CD8+, or CD8+CD57+ T cells (not recorded which) from PBMCs. The origin of this receptor is a human donor in good health, serving as a control. V usage is TRBV4-3 and J usage is TRBJ1-1, with 8 bases lining up with TRBD1. The CDR3 protein is CASSQGQGAGTEAFF. CDR3 in DNA: TGCGCCAGCAGCCAAGGGCAGGGGGCGGGCACTGAAGCTTTCTTT.